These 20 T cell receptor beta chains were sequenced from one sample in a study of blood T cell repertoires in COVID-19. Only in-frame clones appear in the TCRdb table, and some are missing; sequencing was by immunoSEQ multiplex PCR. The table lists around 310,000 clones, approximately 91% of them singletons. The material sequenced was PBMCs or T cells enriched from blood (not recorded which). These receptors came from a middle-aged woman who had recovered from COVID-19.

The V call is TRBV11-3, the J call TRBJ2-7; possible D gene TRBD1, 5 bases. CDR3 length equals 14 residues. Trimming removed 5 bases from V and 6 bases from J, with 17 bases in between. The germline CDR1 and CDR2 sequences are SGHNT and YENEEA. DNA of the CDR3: TGTGCCAGCAGCCCCTTGACTGGGGCCGGCGAGCAGTACTTC. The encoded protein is CASSPLTGAGEQYF.

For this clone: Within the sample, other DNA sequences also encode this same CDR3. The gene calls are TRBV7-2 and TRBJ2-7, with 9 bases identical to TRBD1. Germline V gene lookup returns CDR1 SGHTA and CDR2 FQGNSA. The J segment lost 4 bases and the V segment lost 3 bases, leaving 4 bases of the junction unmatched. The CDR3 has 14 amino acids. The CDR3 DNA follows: TGTGCCAGCAGCTTGGACAGGGGAAGTTACGAGCAGTACTTC. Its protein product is CASSLDRGSYEQYF. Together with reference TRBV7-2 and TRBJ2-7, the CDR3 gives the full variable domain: GAGVSQSPSNKVTEKGKDVELRCDPISGHTALYWYRQSLGQGLEFLIYFQGNSAPDKSGLPSDRFSAERTGGSVSTLTIQRTQQEDSAVYLCASSLDRGSYEQYFGPGTRLTVT.

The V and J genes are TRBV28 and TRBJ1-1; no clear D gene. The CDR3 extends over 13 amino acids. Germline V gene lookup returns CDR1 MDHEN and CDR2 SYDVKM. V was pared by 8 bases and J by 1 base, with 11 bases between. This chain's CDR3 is CASVRSTNTEAFF. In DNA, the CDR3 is TGTGCCAGCGTCAGGTCAACGAACACTGAAGCTTTCTTT.

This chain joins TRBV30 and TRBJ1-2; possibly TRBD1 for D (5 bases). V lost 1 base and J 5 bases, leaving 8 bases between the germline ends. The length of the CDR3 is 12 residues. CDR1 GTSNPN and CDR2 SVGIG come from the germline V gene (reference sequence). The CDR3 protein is CAWSETAYGYTF. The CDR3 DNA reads TGTGCCTGGAGTGAGACAGCGTATGGCTACACCTTC.

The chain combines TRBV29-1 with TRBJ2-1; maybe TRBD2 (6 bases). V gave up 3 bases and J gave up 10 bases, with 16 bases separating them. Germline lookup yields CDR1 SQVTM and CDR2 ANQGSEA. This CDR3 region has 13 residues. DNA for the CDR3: TGCAGCGTTGAGTGGCGGGAAAGAAGGGAGCAGTTCTTC. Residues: CSVEWRERREQFF.

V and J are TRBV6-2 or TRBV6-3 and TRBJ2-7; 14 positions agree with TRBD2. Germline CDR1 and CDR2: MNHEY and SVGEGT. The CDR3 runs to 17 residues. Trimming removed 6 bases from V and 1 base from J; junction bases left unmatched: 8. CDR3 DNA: TGTGCCAGCAGCAGGACTAGCGGGGGGTTGAGGTCCTACGAGCAGTACTTC. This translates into CASSRTSGGLRSYEQYF.

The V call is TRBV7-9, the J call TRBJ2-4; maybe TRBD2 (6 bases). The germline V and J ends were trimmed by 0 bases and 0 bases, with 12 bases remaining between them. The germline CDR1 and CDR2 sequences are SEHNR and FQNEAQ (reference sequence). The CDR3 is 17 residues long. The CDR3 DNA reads TGTGCCAGCAGCTTAGCGGGTAGCGGAGGAGCCAAAAACATTCAGTACTTC. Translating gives CASSLAGSGGAKNIQYF.

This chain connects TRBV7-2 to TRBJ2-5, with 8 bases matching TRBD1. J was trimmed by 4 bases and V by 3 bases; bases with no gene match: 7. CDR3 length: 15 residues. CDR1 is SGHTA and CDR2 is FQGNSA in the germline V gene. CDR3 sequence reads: CASSLYQGAGETQYF. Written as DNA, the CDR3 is TGTGCCAGCAGCTTGTATCAGGGGGCCGGAGAGACCCAGTACTTC.

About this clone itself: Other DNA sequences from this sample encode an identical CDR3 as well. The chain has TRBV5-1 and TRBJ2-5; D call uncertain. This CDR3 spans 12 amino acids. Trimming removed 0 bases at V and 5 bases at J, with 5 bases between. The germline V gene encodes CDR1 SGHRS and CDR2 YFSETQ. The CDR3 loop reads CASSLELETQYF. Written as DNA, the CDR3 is TGCGCCAGCAGCTTGGAGCTTGAGACCCAGTACTTC.

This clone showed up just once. The CDR3 here is CASSLADTGAARGYEQYF. The CDR3 DNA is TGTGCCAGCAGCTTGGCCGATACAGGGGCCGCTAGAGGCTACGAGCAGTACTTC. The V and J genes are TRBV5-5 and TRBJ2-7; TRBD1 matches 7 bases. This CDR3 region has 18 residues. V shed 0 bases and J 3 bases; nucleotides not matched to a gene: 15. Germline V gives CDR1 SGHKS, CDR2 YYEKEE (reference sequence).

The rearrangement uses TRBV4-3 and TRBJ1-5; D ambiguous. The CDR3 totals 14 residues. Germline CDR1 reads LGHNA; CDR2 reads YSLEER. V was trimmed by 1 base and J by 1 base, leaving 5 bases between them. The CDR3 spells CASSQAGSNQPQHF. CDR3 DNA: TGCGCCAGCAGCCAAGCTGGCAGCAATCAGCCCCAGCATTTT.

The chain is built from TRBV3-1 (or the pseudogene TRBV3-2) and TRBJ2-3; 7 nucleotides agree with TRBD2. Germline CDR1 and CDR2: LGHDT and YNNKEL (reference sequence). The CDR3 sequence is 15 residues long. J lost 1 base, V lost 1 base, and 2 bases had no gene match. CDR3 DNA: TGTGCCAGCAGCCAAGTCGCGGGGGGCACAGATACGCAGTATTTT. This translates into CASSQVAGGTDTQYF.

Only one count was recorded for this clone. The CDR3 DNA is TGTGCCAGCAGCTTGGCCACAGGGGGAGAGTCGGGTGATACGCAGTATTTT. It specifies CASSLATGGESGDTQYF. The chain employs TRBV5-6 and TRBJ2-3; 8 nucleotides agree with TRBD1. The CDR3 consists of 17 residues. Germline V gives CDR1 SGHDT, CDR2 YYEEEE. V was pared by 0 bases and J by 6 bases, with 12 bases of the junction left unmatched.

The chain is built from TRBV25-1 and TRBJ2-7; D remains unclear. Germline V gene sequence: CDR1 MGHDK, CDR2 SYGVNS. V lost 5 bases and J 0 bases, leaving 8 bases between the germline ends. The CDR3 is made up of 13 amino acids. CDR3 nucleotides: TGTGCCAGCAGTTCCGTGAGCTCCTACGAGCAGTACTTC. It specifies CASSSVSSYEQYF.

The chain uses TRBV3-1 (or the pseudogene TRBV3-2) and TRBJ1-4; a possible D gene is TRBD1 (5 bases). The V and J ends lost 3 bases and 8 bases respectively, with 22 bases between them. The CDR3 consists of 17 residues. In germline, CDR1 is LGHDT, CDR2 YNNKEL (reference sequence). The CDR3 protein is CASSHSPPAGWGEKLFF. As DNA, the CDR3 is TGTGCCAGCAGCCACTCCCCTCCGGCAGGGTGGGGCGAAAAACTGTTTTTT.

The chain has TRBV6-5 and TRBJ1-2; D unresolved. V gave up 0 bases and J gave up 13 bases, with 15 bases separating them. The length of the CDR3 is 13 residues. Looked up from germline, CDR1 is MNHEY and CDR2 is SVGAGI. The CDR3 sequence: CASSYSAASLGTF. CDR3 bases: TGTGCCAGCAGTTACTCGGCCGCCTCTCTAGGCACCTTC.

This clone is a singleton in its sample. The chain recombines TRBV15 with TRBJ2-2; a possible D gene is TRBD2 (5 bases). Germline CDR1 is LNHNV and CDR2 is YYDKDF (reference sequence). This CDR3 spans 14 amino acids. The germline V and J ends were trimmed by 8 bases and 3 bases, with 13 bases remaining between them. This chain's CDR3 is CATRRPGDTGELFF. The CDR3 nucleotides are TGTGCCACCCGACGTCCCGGGGACACCGGGGAGCTGTTTTTT.

This CDR3 reads CASRPSSGGDLSEFF. The CDR3 nucleotides are TGTGCCAGCAGACCGTCTAGCGGGGGGGACCTTAGTGAGTTCTTC. V usage is TRBV2 and J usage is TRBJ2-1; 12 nucleotides match TRBD2. The germline gives CDR1 SNHLY, CDR2 FYNNEI. V dropped 6 bases and J dropped 14; count of bases not matched to a gene: 14. The CDR3 has 15 residues.

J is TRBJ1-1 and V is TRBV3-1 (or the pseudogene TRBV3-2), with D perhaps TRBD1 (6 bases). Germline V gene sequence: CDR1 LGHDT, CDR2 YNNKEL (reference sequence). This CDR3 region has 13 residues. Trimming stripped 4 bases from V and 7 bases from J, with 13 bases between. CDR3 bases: TGTGCCAGCAGCCCCAGGGCCAGGGGTGAAGCTTTCTTT. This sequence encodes CASSPRARGEAFF.

CDR3 sequence: CSARGTLEAFF. The CDR3 nucleotides read TGCAGTGCTAGGGGGACACTTGAAGCTTTCTTT. The chain employs TRBV20-1 and TRBJ1-1, with D perhaps matching TRBD1 (6 bases). V gave up 3 bases and J gave up 7 bases, with 9 bases separating them. There are 11 residues in the CDR3. From germline, CDR1 is DFQATT and CDR2 SNEGSKA (reference sequence).